This T cell receptor (beta chain) came from a study of T cells in tuberculosis. Clones were read by immunoSEQ multiplex PCR, and TCRdb kept only the in-frame ones, dropping some. The sample records approximately 49,000 clones, 90% to 95% being singletons. J lost 2 bases, V lost 3 bases, and 3 bases had no gene match. Germline CDR1 and CDR2: KGHSH and LQKENI. This CDR3 contains 16 residues. Whole-study findings and limits: Samples were chosen by availability of cryopreserved specimens. Classification accuracy was about 90% (AUROC 0.90) with the GMM-specific repertoire.

Time point denoted: new active TB diagnosis, blood taken before or within 7 days of starting treatment. In the case of this clone: Its antigen is unknown.

The sequencing here drew on PBMCs, taken at tuberculosis diagnosis. The TCR comes from an adult with tuberculosis. This chain joins TRBV18 and TRBJ2-7, with 14 bases fitting TRBD2. CDR3 bases: TGTGCCAGCTCACCGAAGGGACTAGCGGGAGCCTACGAGCAGTACTTC. It translates to CASSPKGLAGAYEQYF.